The 28 T cell receptor beta chains presented below share a single source sample, sequenced in a study of cytomegalovirus exposure and HLA in healthy donors (TCRdb year 2017). The library was built by means of the immunoSEQ multiplex PCR assay. For the multiplex PCR, a mixture combining 60 forward primers for TCR Vbeta segments and 13 reverse primers for TCR Jbeta segments was used. Not all clones reach the TCRdb copy of this immuneACCESS table, which keeps in-frame sequences only. Checked studies attribute under half of the gap to unresolved V genes and leave the rest unexplained. In all, the sample holds about 180,000 clones, and roughly 80% of those were seen once. The ten most abundant clones make up 5.7% of the sample. The sample comprised PBMCs. The source is a man aged 40-49 years in good health and CMV-seronegative.

The rearrangement uses TRBV9 and TRBJ1-2, with 7 bases aligning to TRBD1. CDR1 and CDR2 from the germline V gene are SGDLS and YYNGEE. This CDR3 has 14 amino acids. After removal of 3 bases from V and 4 bases from J, the junction contained 6 bases not matched to a gene. In DNA, the CDR3 is TGTGCCAGCAGCGGCGACAGGGCGGGCTATGGCTACACCTTC. Residues: CASSGDRAGYGYTF.

The table lists this clone with a few counts. Mismatch with germline at one junction end may stem from a read error. The chain joins TRBV5-6 to TRBJ2-2; 12 bases fit TRBD2. CDR1 is SGHDT and CDR2 is YYEEEE in the germline V gene. The CDR3 is 16 residues long. The CDR3 nucleotides are TGTGCCAGCAGCCGGACTAGCGGGGTGAACACGGGGGAGCTGTTTTTT. This gives the protein CASSRTSGVNTGELFF.

This clone was counted between two and nine times. V and J are TRBV4-2 and TRBJ1-5, with D unclear. The V end was cut by 0 bases, the J end by 6 bases, with 9 bases between. Germline V gene data show CDR1 as LGHNA and CDR2 as YNFKEQ. The CDR3 is 14 amino acids. CDR3 sequence: CASSQDSVIQPQHF. The CDR3 nucleotides read TGTGCCAGCAGCCAAGATTCTGTTATTCAGCCCCAGCATTTT.

In this sample, this clone turned up a few times. The chain joins TRBV30 to TRBJ2-2; TRBD2 matches at 13 bases. The germline V gene has CDR1 GTSNPN and CDR2 SVGIG (reference sequence). With 0 bases clipped from V and 6 bases from J, the junction kept 7 bases outside the gene matches. There are 17 residues in the CDR3. The CDR3 here is CAWSVYTSGRASGELFF. The CDR3 DNA follows: TGTGCCTGGAGTGTTTATACTAGCGGGAGGGCCTCCGGGGAGCTGTTTTTT.

This chain connects TRBV5-1 to TRBJ2-1, with 13 bases that match TRBD2. The length of the CDR3 is 18 residues. The V and J ends lost 4 bases and 2 bases, in that order; junction bases with no gene match: 9. Germline-derived CDR1 and CDR2 are SGHRS and YFSETQ. The CDR3 here is CASSAGLAGVSAYNEQFF. CDR3 nucleotides: TGCGCCAGCAGCGCCGGACTAGCGGGAGTAAGCGCCTACAATGAGCAGTTCTTC.

Turning to this clone: The CDR3 ends on some other residue instead of the conserved phenylalanine or tryptophan, so this is likely a read error. Because the CDR3's place on the DNA is in doubt, the DNA is left out and the CDR3 is given as listed by TCRdb. The chain couples TRBV10-3 to TRBJ2-7; TRBD2, the table's D call, lacks a check against the DNA. The CDR3 is 12 amino acids in total, end residues counted. Germline V gives CDR1 ENHRY, CDR2 SYGVKD. The chain's CDR3 is CAISESGTPLVL.

The rearrangement links TRBV25-1 to TRBJ1-4, with D possibly matching TRBD1 (5 bases). Trimming took off 4 bases at V and 5 bases at J, with 17 bases between the two ends. The CDR3 contains 16 residues. Germline loops: CDR1 MGHDK, CDR2 SYGVNS. In DNA, the CDR3 is TGTGCCAGCAGTGCAGATCTAGGGGCGCGGAATGAAAAACTGTTTTTT. As protein: CASSADLGARNEKLFF. The variable domain in full, completed from reference TRBV25-1 and TRBJ1-4, reads EADIYQTPRYLVIGTGKKITLECSQTMGHDKMYWYQQDPGMELHLIHYSYGVNSTEKGDLSSESTVSRIRTEHFPLTLESARPSHTSQYLCASSADLGARNEKLFFGSGTQLSVL.

In this sample, this clone turned up a few times. The chain is built from TRBV18 and TRBJ1-5; D gene uncertain. Trimming stripped 4 bases from V and 6 bases from J, with 10 bases between. The germline V gene encodes CDR1 KGHSH and CDR2 LQKENI. The length of the CDR3 is 13 residues. CDR3 loop: CASSQTGGQPQHF. CDR3 sequence (DNA): TGTGCCAGCTCACAAACGGGAGGTCAGCCCCAGCATTTT.

The genes are TRBV2 and TRBJ2-7, with D possibly being TRBD2 (7 bases). The germline gives CDR1 SNHLY, CDR2 FYNNEI. The CDR3 runs 18 residues. Trimming left V 2 bases short and J 1 base short, with 21 bases between. The CDR3 loop is CASSERGNEGGTSYEQYF. CDR3 sequence (DNA): TGTGCCAGCAGTGAAAGGGGGAATGAGGGAGGGACTTCCTACGAGCAGTACTTC.

The CDR3 nucleotides read TGCAGCGGAGAGAGAGGCTCTTACAATGAGCAGTTCTTC. Translating it yields CSGERGSYNEQFF. V is TRBV29-1 and J is TRBJ2-1; D gene uncertain. Germline CDR1 SQVTM, CDR2 ANQGSEA. CDR3 length: 13 residues. The germline V and J ends were trimmed by 7 bases and 4 bases, with 14 bases remaining between them.

The chain employs TRBV7-9 and TRBJ2-5; D might be TRBD1 (5 bases). The V end lost 5 bases, the J end lost 5 bases, and 12 bases lay between the germline ends. The CDR3 sequence is 13 residues long. Germline V CDR1 and CDR2: SEHNR, FQNEAQ (reference sequence). The CDR3 sequence: CASSSWAGETQYF. The CDR3 DNA reads TGTGCCAGCAGCAGTTGGGCAGGGGAGACCCAGTACTTC.

This clone has more than one count but fewer than ten. The chain carries TRBV18 and TRBJ1-2, with 9 bases identical to TRBD1. The junction had 3 bases not matched to a gene; V was cut back by 3 bases and J by 1 base. The germline gives CDR1 KGHSH, CDR2 LQKENI. The CDR3 covers 15 residues. This CDR3 reads CASSPPGQGNYGYTF. The CDR3 DNA reads TGTGCCAGCTCACCGCCGGGACAGGGTAACTATGGCTACACCTTC.

Points on this clone: The identical CDR3 is also encoded by other nucleotide sequences in the sample. The chain recombines TRBV14 with TRBJ2-3, with TRBD2 as a possible D gene (6 bases). This CDR3 contains 16 residues. The ends were cut back, 0 bases at V and 8 bases at J, with 18 bases in the middle. Germline values: CDR1 SGHDN, CDR2 FVKESK. The CDR3 region is CASSQDPTPTGGTQYF. CDR3 nucleotide sequence: TGTGCCAGCAGCCAAGATCCCACTCCTACCGGGGGTACGCAGTATTTT. Full variable domain (missing parts from reference TRBV14 and TRBJ2-3): EAGVTQFPSHSVIEKGQTVTLRCDPISGHDNLYWYRRVMGKEIKFLLHFVKESKQDESGMPNNRFLAERTGGTYSTLKVQPAELEDSGVYFCASSQDPTPTGGTQYFGPGTRLTVL.

This clone was seen a single time. The rearrangement joins TRBV7-2 to TRBJ1-1; 9 nucleotides agree with TRBD1. V was clipped by 4 bases and J by 1 base; unmatched bases: 1. The germline V gene has CDR1 SGHTA and CDR2 FQGNSA. The CDR3 extends over 14 amino acids. The CDR3 nucleotides read TGTGCCAGCAGCTCGGGACAGGGGAACACTGAAGCTTTCTTT. Translating it yields CASSSGQGNTEAFF. The full variable domain, with the rest looked up from reference TRBV7-2 and TRBJ1-1, is GAGVSQSPSNKVTEKGKDVELRCDPISGHTALYWYRQSLGQGLEFLIYFQGNSAPDKSGLPSDRFSAERTGGSVSTLTIQRTQQEDSAVYLCASSSGQGNTEAFFGQGTRLTVV.

This clone turned up a few times. This sequence joins TRBV10-3 and TRBJ1-3; D not certain. Trimming took off 8 bases at V and 0 bases at J, with 11 bases between the two ends. The CDR3 is 14 amino acids. Germline V lookup: CDR1 ENHRY, CDR2 SYGVKD. The CDR3 loop is CAIEVQISGNTIYF. CDR3 sequence (DNA): TGTGCCATCGAAGTACAGATCTCTGGAAACACCATATATTTT.

The chain links TRBV18 to TRBJ1-1; TRBD1 aligns across 8 bases. The CDR3 consists of 15 residues. Germline loops: CDR1 KGHSH, CDR2 LQKENI. V gave up 3 bases and J gave up 2 bases; unmatched junction bases: 5. CDR3 protein: CASSPVGTGNTEAFF. The CDR3 bases are TGTGCCAGCTCACCGGTAGGGACAGGAAACACTGAAGCTTTCTTT.

This clone has a single count. The rearrangement uses TRBV14 and TRBJ1-4; D is unclear. V was cut by 6 bases and J by 6 bases, with 11 bases left in between. The CDR3 contains 13 residues. In germline, CDR1 is SGHDN, CDR2 FVKESK. CDR3 DNA: TGTGCCAGCAGTCCCTTGGGCGATGAAAAACTGTTTTTT. Translation: CASSPLGDEKLFF.

This chain uses TRBV11-2 with TRBJ1-2, with 11 bases fitting TRBD1. The trim removed 4 bases at V and 4 bases at J, leaving 8 bases unmatched. The V gene's germline CDR1 is SGHAT and CDR2 FQNNGV. This CDR3 contains 16 residues. The CDR3 DNA follows: TGTGCCAGCAGCTCGCCACCCGGGACAGGGGGCTATGGCTACACCTTC. As protein: CASSSPPGTGGYGYTF.

V gene TRBV2 combines with J gene TRBJ1-1, with D unclear. The V and J ends lost 7 bases and 0 bases respectively, with 6 bases between them. Germline V CDR1 and CDR2: SNHLY, FYNNEI. The CDR3 length is 12 residues. The CDR3 sequence: CASTQVNTEAFF. The CDR3 coding sequence is TGTGCCAGCACTCAGGTGAACACTGAAGCTTTCTTT. Drawing the rest from reference TRBV2 and TRBJ1-1, the complete variable domain is EPEVTQTPSHQVTQMGQEVILRCVPISNHLYFYWYRQILGQKVEFLVSFYNNEISEKSEIFDDQFSVERPDGSNFTLKIRSTKLEDSAMYFCASTQVNTEAFFGQGTRLTVV.

The gene calls are TRBV10-3 and TRBJ2-1; D perhaps matches TRBD2 (6 bases). With 4 bases removed from V and 7 bases from J, the gap between germline ends came to 17 bases. The CDR3 sequence is 15 residues long. Germline values: CDR1 ENHRY, CDR2 SYGVKD. In DNA form, the CDR3 reads TGTGCCATCAGTGGTGACGGGAGCCCTTCAAATGAGCAGTTCTTC. It specifies CAISGDGSPSNEQFF.

V and J are TRBV7-9 and TRBJ1-2, with D unclear. The CDR3 spans 17 residues. Between the trimmed V and J ends, which lost 3 bases and 2 bases, there was a span of 19 bases. Germline V CDR1 and CDR2: SEHNR, FQNEAQ (reference sequence). The CDR3 reads CASSFYPGRVGNYGYTF. The CDR3 DNA follows: TGTGCCAGCAGCTTTTACCCTGGGAGGGTTGGGAACTATGGCTACACCTTC.

This clone has more than one count but fewer than ten. This chain joins TRBV30 and TRBJ2-3; D is possibly TRBD1 (6 bases). CDR3 length equals 14 residues. Trimming took off 7 bases at V and 2 bases at J, with 16 bases between the two ends. From germline, CDR1 is GTSNPN and CDR2 SVGIG (reference sequence). DNA of the CDR3: TGTGCCTTCAAGGGGGAGTGGGTCACAGATACGCAGTATTTT. This gives the protein CAFKGEWVTDTQYF. Drawing the rest from reference TRBV30 and TRBJ2-3, the complete variable domain is SQTIHQWPATLVQPVGSPLSLECTVEGTSNPNLYWYRQAAGRGLQLLFYSVGIGQISSEVPQNLSASRPQDRQFILSSKKLLLSDSGFYLCAFKGEWVTDTQYFGPGTRLTVL.

The chain employs TRBV5-8 and TRBJ1-2, with D uncertain. Germline CDR1 reads SGHTS; CDR2 reads YDEGEE. Between the trimmed V and J ends, which lost 4 bases and 2 bases, there was a span of 12 bases. The CDR3 totals 14 residues. The CDR3 DNA reads as TGTGCCAGCAGCCCAGTCGTGATCAACTATGGCTACACCTTC. This translates into CASSPVVINYGYTF.

The chain couples TRBV30 to TRBJ2-5, with D perhaps matching TRBD1 (5 bases). The CDR3 runs 12 residues. The V end was cut by 5 bases, the J end by 5 bases, with 12 bases between. The germline V gene has CDR1 GTSNPN and CDR2 SVGIG (reference sequence). CDR3 nucleotide sequence: TGTGCCTGGGAGACCTCAGGGGAGACCCAGTACTTC. The encoded protein is CAWETSGETQYF.

As to this clone: Other DNA sequences within the sample encode an identical CDR3. V usage is TRBV7-7 and J usage is TRBJ1-1; possibly TRBD1 for D (5 bases). Trimming removed 5 bases from V and 1 base from J, with 8 bases in between. The CDR3 is made up of 13 amino acids. Germline values: CDR1 SSHAT, CDR2 FNYEAQ (reference sequence). The CDR3 loop is CASSRDRNTEAFF. CDR3 bases: TGTGCCAGCAGCCGCGACAGGAACACTGAAGCTTTCTTT.

The chain uses TRBV19 and TRBJ1-1; D gene unclear. Trimming shortened V by 4 bases and J by 4 bases, and 13 bases separated the two germline ends. Germline CDR1 LNHDA, CDR2 SQIVND (reference sequence). The CDR3 length is 14 residues. This chain's CDR3 is CASSTNLRATEAFF. The CDR3 DNA reads TGTGCCAGTAGTACCAACCTCCGAGCCACTGAAGCTTTCTTT.

The sample holds one count of this clone. The rearrangement joins TRBV19 to TRBJ1-2; 8 nucleotides align to TRBD1. V shed 7 bases and J 8 bases; nucleotides not matched to a gene: 9. Germline V gives CDR1 LNHDA, CDR2 SQIVND (reference sequence). This CDR3 has 13 amino acids. The CDR3 DNA sequence: TGTGCCAGTATCGCGGACAGGGTGGGGGGCTACACCTTC. As protein: CASIADRVGGYTF.

This sequence joins TRBV18 and TRBJ2-7; 8 nucleotides match TRBD2. V lost 5 bases to trimming and J lost 2 bases; unmatched junction nucleotides: 5. Germline V lookup: CDR1 KGHSH, CDR2 LQKENI. The CDR3 runs 14 residues. The CDR3 protein is CASSAGGHTYEQYF. For the CDR3, the DNA is TGTGCCAGCTCAGCGGGAGGCCATACCTACGAGCAGTACTTC.